This is a list of T cell receptor beta chains from one sample in a study of graft-versus-host responses after intestinal transplantation. No antigen has been assigned to these receptors. TCRdb keeps only in-frame clones here, not all; method: immunoSEQ multiplex PCR. The table includes 80,000 to 90,000 clones, more than 90% detected once. Material: unstimulated CD4+ T cells sorted from spleen or lymph node cells, obtained before intestinal transplant. These receptor sequences come from a human donor who received an intestinal transplant. CDR3s include the opening cysteine and the closing phenylalanine or tryptophan. D genes are given only for firm matches. Only some rows state a clone size, as once, few, many or a class for expanded clones.

>TRBV15|NA|TRBJ2-2|NA
TGTGCCACCAGCAGAGTGGCTCGGGAGCTGTTTTTT
CATSRVARELFF
>TRBV14|NA|TRBJ1-2|NA
TGTGCCAGCAGCCAAAGGTCCCCCCCCACAACGTCGGGTCACTATGGCTACACCTTC
CASSQRSPPTTSGHYGYTF
>TRBV28|NA|TRBJ1-5|TRBD1
TGTGCCAGCAGTTCGACAGGGTGGGGCAATCAGCCCCAGCATTTT
CASSSTGWGNQPQHF
>TRBV28|NA|TRBJ1-1|TRBD1
TGTGCCAGCAGACCGGGACAGGGAAACACTGAAGCTTTCTTT
CASRPGQGNTEAFF
>TRBV6-5|NA|TRBJ1-5|TRBD1
TGTGCCAGCAGTAAGGGACAGGGGAATCAGCCCCAGCATTTT
CASSKGQGNQPQHF
>TRBV7-8|NA|TRBJ2-2|TRBD2
TGTGCCAGCAGCTTAGCTCTAGGGACTAGCGTCACCGGGGAGCTGTTTTTT
CASSLALGTSVTGELFF
>TRBV7-2|NA|TRBJ2-7|NA
TGTGCCAGCAGCCTAGGGGGGGGGCCCTACGAGCAGTACTTC
CASSLGGGPYEQYF
>TRBV29-1|NA|TRBJ1-1|NA
TGCAGCGTTGTGGGGGGAAACACTGAAGCTTTCTTT
CSVVGGNTEAFF
>TRBV7-8|NA|TRBJ2-7|TRBD1
TGTGCCAGCAGCTTAGTGGGACAGCGAAACGAGCAGTACTTC
CASSLVGQRNEQYF
>TRBV15|NA|TRBJ2-7|NA
TGTGCCACCAGCACCCCAGGCACTCGAGGGGTCTACGAGCAGTACTTC
CATSTPGTRGVYEQYF
>TRBV18|once|TRBJ2-3|NA
TGTGCCAGCTCACAAAAACAGGGAGAAACGCAGTATTTT
CASSQKQGETQYF
>TRBV7-2|NA|TRBJ1-6|NA
TGTGCCAGCAGCAATAGCGAAGTTTCACCCCTCCACTTT
CASSNSEVSPLHF
>TRBV28|NA|TRBJ2-1|TRBD1
TGTGCCAGCGGCCCCCCCGGGACAGGGGTCAATGAGCAGTTCTTC
CASGPPGTGVNEQFF
>TRBV6-6|NA|TRBJ2-5|NA
TGTGCCAGCAGTTATACGAGGGTCCGGGAGACCCAGTACTTC
CASSYTRVRETQYF